This entry features one T cell receptor (beta chain) sequence. Its specificity is not known. CD45RO-negative CD8 cells positively selected for CCR7 made up the naive population, which excluded terminally differentiated effector memory CD45RA+ cells. The CDR3 covers 14 residues. CDR1 and CDR2 from the germline V gene are SGHAT and FQDESV (reference sequence). V shed 5 bases and J 2 bases; nucleotides not matched to a gene: 6. This record belongs to a study of shared clonotypes between healthy human individuals. Study results and limitations: Clonotype sharing among donors was thought likely to change with sequencing depth. The study drew on few donors, limiting represented genetic and exposure-history diversity.

Using immunoSEQ multiplex PCR, the repertoire was profiled, and TCRdb retains in-frame clones only, with some absent. The repertoire holds hundreds of thousands of clones, with just under 97% as singletons. The chain recombines TRBV11-1 with TRBJ2-7; 7 bases match TRBD1. This TCR derives from a woman younger than 45 in good health. Sequenced input: naive CD8+ T cells sorted from blood. The CDR3 spells CASSQGVQPYEQYF. The DNA of the CDR3 is TGTGCCAGCAGCCAGGGGGTACAACCCTACGAGCAGTACTTC.